This T cell receptor beta chain comes out of a study of blood T cell repertoires in COVID-19. Turning to the study itself: From the United States, Italy and Spain came samples of acute and convalescent COVID-19.

The trim removed 3 bases at V and 7 bases at J, leaving 9 bases unmatched. CDR1 is LGHNA and CDR2 is YNFKEQ in the germline V gene. The CDR3 length is 16 residues. Original analysis: From reference gene primer amplification, estimates of nucleated cell counts were derived. The table came from immunoSEQ multiplex PCR; TCRdb's copy has only in-frame clones and leaves some out. That table is the source of V, J and clone size, and D and trimming were worked out from the DNA. The table includes more than 150,000 clones, 80% to 90% detected once. This chain uses TRBV4-2 with TRBJ1-6, with 7 bases that match TRBD1. This clonotype was obtained from a woman between 65 and 79 years old with acute or convalescent COVID-19. Sequencing was carried out using peripheral blood. CDR3 region: CASSQGDRVGNSPLHF. The CDR3 coding sequence is TGTGCCAGCAGCCAGGGAGACAGGGTAGGAAATTCACCCCTCCACTTT.